A single count supports the clone carrying this TCR beta chain. The antigen remains undetermined. The sample belongs to a study of OX40 agonist ivuxolimab in advanced cancers. On the study more broadly: Enrolled patients in dose escalation had cancers that were hepatocellular carcinoma, melanoma, renal cell or head and neck cancer. Averaging around 60 years in age, with a range of roughly 23 to 85, the cohort was approximately 84% male.

Points from the study as a whole: Expanded clones belonging to CD8+ T cells outnumbered, on average, those of CD4+.

Method: immunoSEQ multiplex PCR; TCRdb's copy keeps in-frame clones and lacks some. The sample shows approximately 68,000 clones, less than 90% of them seen only once. A history of autoimmune disease or systemic immunosuppression excluded patients. The CDR3 is 15 amino acids. The V end was cut by 0 bases, the J end by 6 bases, with 14 bases between. The germline V gene has CDR1 PRHDT and CDR2 FYEKMQ (reference sequence). The chain links TRBV13 to TRBJ1-2; D ambiguous. The receptor's source is an adult with an advanced solid tumor such as melanoma, head and neck, liver or kidney cancer. The source was CD4+ or CD8+ T cells sorted from blood, collected in a trial of the OX40 agonist ivuxolimab. The CDR3 reads CASSLGLWAVNGYTF. DNA for the CDR3: TGTGCCAGCAGCTTAGGCCTGTGGGCAGTTAATGGCTACACCTTC.